This is a list of T cell receptor beta chains from one sample in a study of T cells after somatic rescue of genetic block. Assay used: immunoSEQ multiplex PCR; TCRdb lists only in-frame clones, some missing. The repertoire holds roughly 120,000 clones, with about 90% as singletons. Sequencing input: peripheral blood mononuclear cells (PBMCs). The receptors here all came from a woman younger than 35. Both conserved end residues are part of each CDR3. D genes are given only for firm matches. Expanded clones are given a class, and other clones once, few, many or no size at all.

V	J	D	size	CDR3	DNA
TRBV10-3	TRBJ2-7	TRBD2	NA	CAIKVFLAGSVEQYF	TGTGCCATCAAAGTCTTTCTAGCGGGGTCGGTTGAGCAGTACTTC
TRBV28	TRBJ1-1	NA	NA	CASSSGWGTEAFF	TGTGCCAGCAGTTCAGGTTGGGGCACTGAAGCTTTCTTT
TRBV27	TRBJ2-7	TRBD1	NA	CASSRDRGYEQYF	TGTGCCAGCAGCAGAGACAGGGGCTACGAGCAGTACTTC
TRBV28	TRBJ1-5	NA	few	CASSLQGPGNQPQHF	TGTGCCAGCAGTTTGCAGGGCCCGGGCAATCAGCCCCAGCATTTT
TRBV7-9	TRBJ1-1	NA	NA	CASSPPEGVDTEAFF	TGTGCCAGCAGCCCCCCGGAGGGGGTGGACACTGAAGCTTTCTTT
TRBV27	TRBJ2-3	NA	NA	CASSLRSHARGRRTSTDTQYF	TGTGCCAGCAGTTTGCGTAGTCACGCCAGGGGCCGAAGGACTAGCACAGATACGCAGTATTTT
TRBV6-1	TRBJ1-3	NA	NA	CASRVQGTGNTIYF	TGTGCCAGCAGAGTACAGGGCACTGGAAACACCATATATTTT
TRBV7-9	TRBJ1-1	TRBD1	NA	CASSKPLGQGNTEAFF	TGTGCCAGCAGTAAACCCCTCGGACAGGGGAACACTGAAGCTTTCTTT
TRBV7-9	TRBJ2-7	TRBD1	NA	CASEDRLGVEQYF	TGTGCCAGCGAGGACAGGTTGGGTGTCGAGCAGTACTTC
TRBV19	TRBJ1-2	NA	once	CASGVSNYGYTF	TGTGCCAGTGGAGTTTCTAACTATGGCTACACCTTC
TRBV7-9	TRBJ1-1	NA	NA	CASSLGTVNTEAFF	TGTGCCAGCAGCCTAGGGACCGTAAACACTGAAGCTTTCTTT
TRBV9	TRBJ2-5	NA	once	CASSTTWGHLETQYF	TGTGCCAGCAGCACCACTTGGGGACACTTAGAGACCCAGTACTTC
TRBV7-2	TRBJ1-4	NA	NA	CASSYRDRKLFF	TGTGCCAGCAGCTACAGGGATCGGAAACTGTTTTTT
TRBV5-4	TRBJ1-5	TRBD1	once	CASSFASTGDGQPQHF	TGTGCCAGCAGCTTTGCCTCGACAGGGGATGGTCAGCCCCAGCATTTT
TRBV19	TRBJ2-5	TRBD1	NA	CASSSHTGGVRETQYF	TGTGCCAGTAGTTCCCACACAGGGGGCGTAAGGGAGACCCAGTACTTC
TRBV5-1	TRBJ2-1	TRBD2	NA	CASSVTSGAYNEQFF	TGCGCCAGCAGCGTCACTAGCGGAGCTTACAATGAGCAGTTCTTC
TRBV27	TRBJ2-3	TRBD2	NA	CASSLFTGSGGGNTDTQYF	TGTGCCAGCAGTTTATTTACGGGTTCTGGCGGGGGAAACACAGATACGCAGTATTTT
TRBV9	TRBJ2-5	TRBD1	NA	CASSETGDIRETQYF	TGTGCCAGCAGCGAGACAGGGGACATCAGAGAGACCCAGTACTTC
TRBV4-1	TRBJ2-7	TRBD1	once	CASPICRDSDAYEQYF	TGCGCCAGCCCCATCTGTCGGGACAGTGATGCCTACGAGCAGTACTTC
TRBV18	TRBJ2-1	TRBD2	once	CASSTRIPGLAGHEQFF	TGTGCCAGCTCGACCAGGATTCCGGGACTAGCGGGTCATGAGCAGTTCTTC
TRBV18	TRBJ1-5	TRBD1	NA	CASSPSGTGGMRPQHF	TGTGCCAGCTCACCTTCGGGTACAGGGGGAATGAGGCCCCAGCATTTT
TRBV6-1	TRBJ2-1	NA	NA	CASSESSTGNEQFF	TGTGCCAGCAGTGAGTCCTCTACTGGCAATGAGCAGTTCTTC
TRBV15	TRBJ2-7	TRBD2	NA	CATSRDRGGSYEQYF	TGTGCCACCAGCAGAGATCGGGGGGGCTCCTACGAGCAGTACTTC
TRBV2	TRBJ1-2	NA	NA	CASSVEQASYGYTF	TGTGCCAGCAGTGTGGAGCAGGCGAGCTATGGCTACACCTTC
TRBV5-6	TRBJ2-2	NA	NA	CASSLGVPGELFF	TGTGCCAGCAGCTTGGGGGTCCCCGGGGAGCTGTTTTTT
TRBV28	TRBJ1-2	NA	NA	CASRLSGYGYTF	TGTGCCAGCAGACTGAGCGGCTATGGCTACACCTTC